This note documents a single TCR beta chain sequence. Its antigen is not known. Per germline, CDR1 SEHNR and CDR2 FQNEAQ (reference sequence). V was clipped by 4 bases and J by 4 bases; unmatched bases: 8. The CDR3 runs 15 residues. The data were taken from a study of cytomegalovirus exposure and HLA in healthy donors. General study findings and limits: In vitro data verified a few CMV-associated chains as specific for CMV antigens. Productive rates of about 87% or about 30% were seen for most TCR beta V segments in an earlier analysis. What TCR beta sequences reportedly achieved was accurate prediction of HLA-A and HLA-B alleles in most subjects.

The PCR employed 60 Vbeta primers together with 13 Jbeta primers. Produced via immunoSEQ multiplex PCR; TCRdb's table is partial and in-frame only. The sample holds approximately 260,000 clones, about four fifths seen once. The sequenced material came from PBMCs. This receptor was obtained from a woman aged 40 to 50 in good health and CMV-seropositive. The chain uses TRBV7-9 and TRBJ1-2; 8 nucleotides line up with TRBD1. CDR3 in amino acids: CASSSTGAGIYGYTF. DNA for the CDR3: TGTGCCAGCAGCTCGACAGGGGCGGGGATCTATGGCTACACCTTC.